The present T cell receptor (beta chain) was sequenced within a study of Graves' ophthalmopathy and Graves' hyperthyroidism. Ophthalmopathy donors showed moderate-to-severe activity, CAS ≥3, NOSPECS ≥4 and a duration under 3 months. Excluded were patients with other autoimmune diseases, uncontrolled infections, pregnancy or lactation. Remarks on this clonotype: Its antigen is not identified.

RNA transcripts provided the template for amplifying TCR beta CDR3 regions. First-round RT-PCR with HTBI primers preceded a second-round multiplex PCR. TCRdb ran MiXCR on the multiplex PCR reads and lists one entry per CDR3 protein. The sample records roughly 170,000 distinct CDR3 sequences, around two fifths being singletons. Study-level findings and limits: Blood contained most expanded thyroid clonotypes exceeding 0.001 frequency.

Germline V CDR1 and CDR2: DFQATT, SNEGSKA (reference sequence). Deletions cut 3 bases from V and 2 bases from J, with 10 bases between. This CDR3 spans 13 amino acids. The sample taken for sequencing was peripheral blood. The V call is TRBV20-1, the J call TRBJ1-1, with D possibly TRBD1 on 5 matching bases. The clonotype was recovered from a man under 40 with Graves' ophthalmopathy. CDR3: CSASPTVNTEAFF. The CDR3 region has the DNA TGCAGTGCTAGTCCGACAGTAAACACTGAAGCTTTCTTT.